This T cell receptor beta chain originates from a study of cytotoxic CD8 clonotypes in ibrutinib-treated CLL. Study context: Responses: around 24 partial, 2 complete; after median about 70 months, around 14 stayed remitted, around twelve progressed. Sequenced samples delivered averages of around 250,000 productive templates and roughly 94,000 productive rearrangements.

Assay used: immunoSEQ multiplex PCR; TCRdb lists only in-frame clones, some missing. The sample carries roughly 180,000 clones, 84% recorded once. The germline gives CDR1 SGHAT, CDR2 FQDESV (reference sequence). The CDR3 is made up of 15 amino acids. V gave up 1 base and J gave up 4 bases, with 14 bases separating them. To note about this clone: No antigen is known for it.

Overall study findings and caveats: Sustained-remission and progressing patients were not sampled at matched times. Against age-matched healthy donors, baseline clonality ran higher and tracked circulating CD8+ T-cell counts.

This TCR was sampled from a human donor with chronic lymphocytic leukemia. The gene calls are TRBV11-1 and TRBJ2-7; D may be TRBD1 (5 bases). This specimen was PBMCs, taken after 24 months of ibrutinib treatment. The CDR3 loop is CASSLGTGRVYEQYF. CDR3 DNA: TGTGCCAGCAGCTTAGGCACAGGCCGGGTGTACGAGCAGTACTTC.